Each of the 9 T cell receptor beta chains below was sequenced from the same sample in a study of identical twins. TCRdb analysed the 5' RACE reads with MiXCR anew, one entry per CDR3 protein. The data contain 500,000 to 650,000 distinct CDR3 sequences, about 7.6% of them singletons. The data also belong to a second study, concerning yellow fever vaccine responses in identical twins.

The sample comprised PBMCs. These receptors came from a woman aged 18 to 35 in good health.

This clonotype has just a few counts. The V and J genes are TRBV5-1 and TRBJ2-5; 11 nucleotides align to TRBD2. The CDR3 runs 16 residues. J gave up 5 bases and V 0 bases, and 6 bases lay outside the gene matches. Germline V gene lookup returns CDR1 SGHRS and CDR2 YFSETQ. CDR3 DNA sequence: TGCGCCAGCAGCTTGGCCCTAGCGGGAGGCGGGGAGACCCAGTACTTC. It yields the protein CASSLALAGGGETQYF.

This clonotype appeared a few times. The gene calls are TRBV20-1 and TRBJ1-1; 7 positions agree with TRBD1. The CDR3 loop spans 14 amino acids. Germline V CDR1 and CDR2: DFQATT, SNEGSKA (reference sequence). Losses at the gene ends were 2 bases for V and 1 base for J; bases not matched to a gene: 4. The CDR3 is CSARLGTANTEAFF. CDR3 nucleotide sequence: TGCAGTGCTAGACTCGGGACAGCGAACACTGAAGCTTTCTTT.

This clonotype appeared many times. The chain uses TRBV10-3 and TRBJ2-1; 9 positions match TRBD2. Germline CDR1 and CDR2: ENHRY and SYGVKD. CDR3 size: 14 residues. V lost 7 bases, J lost 1 base, and 2 bases stayed unmatched. CDR3 in amino acids: CAITAGGSYNEQFF. The CDR3, as DNA: TGTGCCATCACGGCGGGGGGGTCCTACAATGAGCAGTTCTTC.

This clonotype showed up just a few times. The rearrangement links TRBV5-6 to TRBJ2-5, with 8 bases identical to TRBD1. V shed 0 bases and J 5 bases; nucleotides not matched to a gene: 6. CDR1 is SGHDT, CDR2 YYEEEE, per germline. The CDR3 extends over 15 amino acids. In DNA form, the CDR3 reads TGTGCCAGCAGCTTGGATTCAGGGGGCCCCGAGACCCAGTACTTC. Protein sequence: CASSLDSGGPETQYF.

This clonotype showed up just a few times. The CDR3: CAISEGPQGIEPQHF. The CDR3 region has the DNA TGTGCCATCAGTGAGGGCCCACAGGGCATAGAGCCCCAGCATTTT. The rearrangement joins TRBV10-3 to TRBJ1-5, with D possibly being TRBD1 (6 bases). With 2 bases removed from V and 8 bases from J, the gap between germline ends came to 16 bases. The germline CDR1 and CDR2 sequences are ENHRY and SYGVKD. The CDR3 length is 15 residues.

A single count supports this clonotype. This chain connects TRBV3-1 to TRBJ1-6; D is possibly TRBD1 (5 bases). Looked up from germline, CDR1 is LGHDT and CDR2 is YNNKEL (reference sequence). Deletions cut 10 bases from V and 10 bases from J, with 23 bases between. This CDR3 has 15 residues. CDR3 sequence: CATCQDLGVRSPLHF. DNA for the CDR3: TGTGCCACCTGCCAAGATTTAGGGGTCAGGTCACCCCTCCACTTT.

The rearrangement joins TRBV12-3 or TRBV12-4 to TRBJ1-1, with a tentative D call TRBD1 (6 bases). Trimming stripped 5 bases from V and 10 bases from J, with 14 bases between. This CDR3 has 12 amino acids. The DNA for the CDR3 is TGTGCCAGCAGTCAAACAGGGTTAGGAGCTTTCTTT. Translated, it gives CASSQTGLGAFF.

V gene TRBV28 combines with J gene TRBJ2-4; D could derive from TRBD1 or TRBD2 (5 bases each). The germline V gene encodes CDR1 MDHEN and CDR2 SYDVKM. V shed 2 bases and J shed 7 bases, with 24 bases lying between them. The CDR3 length is 18 residues. The CDR3, as DNA: TGTGCCAGCAGTTTAGGCCTAGGTGGGGGAACGGTAAAGAACATTCAGTACTTC. It translates to CASSLGLGGGTVKNIQYF.

This clonotype was counted many times. This rearrangement joins TRBV28 to TRBJ2-7, with unresolved D. CDR1 and CDR2 from the germline V gene are MDHEN and SYDVKM. The CDR3 extends over 14 amino acids. Trimming stripped 3 bases from V and 3 bases from J, with 12 bases between. The CDR3 sequence is CASSFKYSNYEQYF. In nucleotides, the CDR3 is TGTGCCAGCAGTTTTAAATACAGCAACTACGAGCAGTACTTC.